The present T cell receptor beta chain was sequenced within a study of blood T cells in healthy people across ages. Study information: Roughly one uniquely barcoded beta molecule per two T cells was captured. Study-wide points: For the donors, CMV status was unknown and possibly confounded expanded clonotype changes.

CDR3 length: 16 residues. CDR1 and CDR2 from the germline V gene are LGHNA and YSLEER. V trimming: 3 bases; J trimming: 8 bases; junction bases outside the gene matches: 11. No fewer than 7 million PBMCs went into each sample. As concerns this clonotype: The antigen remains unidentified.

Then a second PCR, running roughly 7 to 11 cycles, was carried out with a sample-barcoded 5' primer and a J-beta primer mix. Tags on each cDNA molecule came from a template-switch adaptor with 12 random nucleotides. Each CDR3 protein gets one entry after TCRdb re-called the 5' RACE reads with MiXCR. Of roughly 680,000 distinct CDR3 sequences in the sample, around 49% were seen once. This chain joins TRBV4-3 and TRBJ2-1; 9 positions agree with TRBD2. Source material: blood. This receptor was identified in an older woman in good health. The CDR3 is CASSQSSAGGGHEQFF. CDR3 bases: TGCGCCAGCAGCCAGTCCTCAGCGGGAGGAGGCCATGAGCAGTTCTTC.